The table lists the clone carrying this T cell receptor (beta chain) with a count of one. The sample is drawn from a study of cytomegalovirus exposure and HLA in healthy donors. Sequenced by immunoSEQ multiplex PCR; TCRdb stores in-frame clones only, minus some. The sample records under 100,000 clones, roughly 94% being singletons. The CDR3 has 14 residues. Germline CDR1 SGHRS, CDR2 YFSETQ. V was clipped by 4 bases and J by 3 bases, with 11 bases between them. The chain uses TRBV5-1 and TRBJ2-1; D not resolved. Sequencing input: PBMCs. The source is a woman aged 18-35 years in good health and CMV-seronegative. CDR3: CASSQYFLYNEQFF. CDR3 nucleotides: TGCGCCAGCAGCCAATACTTCCTCTACAATGAGCAGTTCTTC.